A single T cell receptor (beta chain) is shown here with its context. Its cognate antigen is unknown. These data come from a study of cytomegalovirus exposure and HLA in healthy donors. PCR primers comprised 60 Vbeta and 13 Jbeta primers. Clones were read by immunoSEQ multiplex PCR, and TCRdb kept only the in-frame ones, dropping some. The sample yields 99,000 or so clones, over 60% seen once. The study's findings and limits: Highest at DRB1 and lowest at HLA-C, TCR association rates differed among HLA loci in a later analysis. According to reports, the classifier identified cytomegalovirus status with high specificity and sensitivity. Presence/absence analyses assumed roughly uniform sequencing depth across donors.

Sequencing was done on a sample of PBMCs. The source of this sequence is a man aged 55 to 70 in good health and CMV-seropositive.

The DNA of the CDR3 is TGCGCCAGCAGCTTGATGGCTAGCGGGGGGGCCCGGGAGCAGTACTTC. It codes for CASSLMASGGAREQYF. The chain employs TRBV5-1 and TRBJ2-7; 12 bases fit TRBD2. This CDR3 spans 16 amino acids. J lost 7 bases, V lost 1 base, and 9 bases had no gene match. CDR1 SGHRS and CDR2 YFSETQ come from the germline V gene.